The 19 T cell receptor beta chains below come from one sample, sequenced in a study of cytomegalovirus exposure and HLA in healthy donors (TCRdb year 2017). Library preparation used the immunoSEQ multiplex PCR assay. The multiplex PCR relied on a mix of 60 forward primers for TCR Vbeta segments and 13 reverse primers for TCR Jbeta segments. As stored in TCRdb, this immuneACCESS dataset retains in-frame rearrangements with V and J assigned. A fraction of the clones does not appear; measured against another copy, unresolved V genes explain less than half of the discrepancy, and the remainder lacks a known reason. The sample table shows 90,000 to 120,000 clones, and more than 75% are seen once. Under 3.5% of the sample is held by the ten biggest clonotypes. The sequenced material came from PBMCs. All receptors derive from a young man in good health and CMV-seropositive.

The genes are TRBV7-9 and TRBJ2-3; perhaps TRBD1 as D (6 bases). Deletions cut 0 bases from V and 7 bases from J, with 11 bases between. Germline-derived CDR1 and CDR2 are SEHNR and FQNEAQ (reference sequence). The CDR3 is 14 amino acids. CDR3 in amino acids: CASSLALGGNTQYF. The CDR3 DNA is TGTGCCAGCAGCTTAGCGCTAGGGGGTAATACGCAGTATTTT.

The CDR3 nucleotides read TGTGCCAGCATTCCCGTGCAAAGGGGGTCCTACAATGAGCAGTTCTTC. It translates to CASIPVQRGSYNEQFF. The chain has TRBV6-6 and TRBJ2-1; possible D gene TRBD1, 6 bases. Trimming stripped 7 bases from V and 1 base from J, with 17 bases between. The V gene's germline CDR1 is MNHNY and CDR2 SVGAGI (reference sequence). This CDR3 has 16 amino acids.

This clone turned up a few times. The chain uses TRBV19 and TRBJ2-1; tentatively, D is TRBD2 (6 bases). Germline assignment: CDR1 LNHDA and CDR2 SQIVND (reference sequence). The V end lost 2 bases, the J end lost 0 bases, and 11 bases lay between the germline ends. The CDR3 loop spans 16 amino acids. The CDR3 DNA is TGTGCCAGTAGTATAAACGGGGGTATCTCCTACAATGAGCAGTTCTTC. Its protein product is CASSINGGISYNEQFF.

The V and J genes are TRBV14 and TRBJ1-1, with D possibly matching TRBD1 (5 bases). V was pared by 0 bases and J by 0 bases, with 11 bases between. Germline values: CDR1 SGHDN, CDR2 FVKESK. The CDR3 is 16 amino acids. DNA of the CDR3: TGTGCCAGCAGCCAAGATTTGGGACTCATGAACACTGAAGCTTTCTTT. This codes for CASSQDLGLMNTEAFF.

This clone was seen a handful of times. The CDR3 bases are TGTGCCTGGAGCCATCGTTTTAGCGGGGGAATGGAGACCCAGTACTTC. Translating it yields CAWSHRFSGGMETQYF. This chain uses TRBV30 with TRBJ2-5; 9 bases map to TRBD2. The CDR3 runs 16 residues. J was trimmed by 5 bases and V by 3 bases; bases with no gene match: 13. Germline V gives CDR1 GTSNPN, CDR2 SVGIG (reference sequence).

The chain is built from TRBV19 and TRBJ1-5; 8 nucleotides line up with TRBD1. Trimming cost V 5 bases and J 7 bases; bases outside gene matches: 7. The CDR3 consists of 14 residues. Germline V gene sequence: CDR1 LNHDA, CDR2 SQIVND (reference sequence). In DNA form, the CDR3 reads TGTGCCAGTAGTCAGGGGGCGTATCGGCAGCCCCAGCATTTT. Translation gives CASSQGAYRQPQHF.

The chain is built from TRBV5-1 and TRBJ2-1; 11 bases are a match to TRBD2. Per the germline V gene, CDR1 is SGHRS and CDR2 is YFSETQ. The CDR3 covers 16 residues. The ends lost 2 bases at V and 5 bases at J; junction bases unmatched: 6. CDR3: CASSFPSGGRNNEQFF. CDR3 DNA sequence: TGCGCCAGCAGCTTTCCTAGCGGGGGGCGTAACAATGAGCAGTTCTTC.

The chain combines TRBV11-2 with TRBJ1-5; D may be TRBD1 (5 bases). CDR1 SGHAT and CDR2 FQNNGV come from the germline V gene. V gave up 1 base and J gave up 7 bases, with 11 bases separating them. The CDR3 has 14 residues. The CDR3 spells CASSLVLGGQPQHF. CDR3 in DNA: TGTGCCAGCAGCTTAGTGCTGGGGGGGCAGCCCCAGCATTTT. Filled out from reference TRBV11-2 and TRBJ1-5, the complete variable domain reads EAGVAQSPRYKIIEKRQSVAFWCNPISGHATLYWYQQILGQGPKLLIQFQNNGVVDDSQLPKDRFSAERLKGVDSTLKIQPAKLEDSAVYLCASSLVLGGQPQHFGDGTRLSIL.

This clone was observed a few times. The genes are TRBV27 and TRBJ1-1, with 7 bases that match TRBD1. This CDR3 comprises 13 residues. Germline V lookup: CDR1 MNHEY, CDR2 SMNVEV (reference sequence). V dropped 2 bases and J dropped 8; count of bases not matched to a gene: 5. The DNA of the CDR3 is TGTGCCAGCAGTTTAGGGCCGGGACAGGAAGCTTTCTTT. It encodes CASSLGPGQEAFF.

V and J are TRBV19 and TRBJ2-2, with D possibly TRBD1 on 5 matching bases. This CDR3 has 16 amino acids. Trimming stripped 3 bases from V and 3 bases from J, with 14 bases between. Germline CDR1 is LNHDA and CDR2 is SQIVND (reference sequence). CDR3 sequence reads: CASSIPFGRDTGELFF. The CDR3, as DNA: TGTGCCAGTAGTATCCCTTTCGGCAGGGACACCGGGGAGCTGTTTTTT.

The gene calls are TRBV11-3 and TRBJ2-1, with D maybe TRBD2 (5 bases). This CDR3 comprises 14 residues. In germline, CDR1 is SGHNT, CDR2 YENEEA. Trimming removed 0 bases at V and 8 bases at J, with 11 bases between. CDR3 DNA sequence: TGTGCCAGCAGCTTAGAGCGGGCCTTTTATGAGCAGTTCTTC. Its protein is CASSLERAFYEQFF.

The rearrangement links TRBV6-5 to TRBJ2-1; tentatively, D is TRBD2 (5 bases). Trimming stripped 5 bases from V and 2 bases from J, with 10 bases between. Germline loops: CDR1 MNHEY, CDR2 SVGAGI. The length of the CDR3 is 14 residues. CDR3 loop: CASSRGGPYNEQFF. In DNA, the CDR3 is TGTGCCAGCAGTCGCGGAGGACCCTACAATGAGCAGTTCTTC.

The V and J genes are TRBV30 and TRBJ2-4, with a possible D match to TRBD1 (5 bases). Trimming pared 0 bases from V and 12 bases from J, leaving 15 bases between. This CDR3 spans 13 amino acids. Germline assignment: CDR1 GTSNPN and CDR2 SVGIG (reference sequence). CDR3 sequence: CAWSVQGRDSQYF. DNA for the CDR3: TGTGCCTGGAGTGTTCAGGGTAGAGACAGTCAGTACTTC.

On this clone itself: Mismatch with germline at one junction end may stem from a read error. The chain employs TRBV5-1 and TRBJ1-6; the match to TRBD1 covers 10 bases. This CDR3 region has 20 residues. Germline CDR1 and CDR2: SGHRS and YFSETQ. This chain's CDR3 is CASSPTGTGAFSSYNPPLHF. CDR3 DNA: TGCGCCAGCAGCCCAACCGGGACAGGGGCCTTCAGCTCCTATAATCCACCCCTCCACTTT.

The chain is built from TRBV14 and TRBJ2-7, with TRBD1 matching over 9 bases. This CDR3 has 15 residues. The V gene end was trimmed by 4 bases and the J gene end by 3 bases; junction bases not matched to a gene: 7. Germline CDR1 is SGHDN and CDR2 is FVKESK. As DNA, the CDR3 is TGTGCCAGCAGCCCGGGACAGGGTAAATTCTACGAGCAGTACTTC. It codes for CASSPGQGKFYEQYF. Full variable domain (remainder filled in from reference TRBV14 and TRBJ2-7): EAGVTQFPSHSVIEKGQTVTLRCDPISGHDNLYWYRRVMGKEIKFLLHFVKESKQDESGMPNNRFLAERTGGTYSTLKVQPAELEDSGVYFCASSPGQGKFYEQYFGPGTRLTVT.

The chain carries TRBV5-6 and TRBJ2-1; 10 nucleotides agree with TRBD1. The CDR3 is 15 amino acids. Per germline, CDR1 SGHDT and CDR2 YYEEEE. Trimming removed 2 bases from V and 3 bases from J; junction bases left unmatched: 2. The CDR3 spells CASSFRTGGYNEQFF. CDR3 DNA: TGTGCCAGCAGCTTCAGGACAGGGGGCTACAATGAGCAGTTCTTC.

The genes are TRBV7-9 and TRBJ1-3; D may be TRBD1 (6 bases). Germline CDR1 SEHNR, CDR2 FQNEAQ (reference sequence). CDR3 size: 13 residues. V gave up 5 bases and J gave up 8 bases, with 13 bases separating them. Here the CDR3 reads CASSGQYRDTIYF. The DNA for the CDR3 is TGTGCCAGCAGCGGGCAGTACAGGGACACCATATATTTT.

This chain connects TRBV10-2 to TRBJ2-2, with 15 bases identical to TRBD2. V shed 11 bases, J shed 2 bases, and the junction held 15 bases outside the gene matches. CDR1 and CDR2 (germline): WSHSY, SAAADI. The CDR3 length is 19 residues. The CDR3 DNA reads as TGCGCCTCTAGCTGGGGGGGACTAGCGGGGGGTTCCAACACCGGGGAGCTGTTTTTT. Translated, it gives CASSWGGLAGGSNTGELFF.

The chain couples TRBV11-3 to TRBJ2-5; maybe TRBD2 (7 bases). The CDR3 is 13 residues long. V lost 4 bases and J lost 5, with 11 bases in between. Germline CDR1 SGHNT, CDR2 YENEEA. CDR3 DNA: TGTGCCAGCAGCTGGGGGGGCGGCGAGACCCAGTACTTC. The encoded protein is CASSWGGGETQYF.